What follows are 29 T cell receptor beta chains derived from one specimen sequenced in a study of T cell repertoires in cytomegalovirus infection. These receptors are not linked to any known antigen. TCRdb redid the calling of the reads with MiXCR, one entry per CDR3 protein. Of about 110,000 distinct CDR3 sequences in the sample, around 28% were seen once. Sample: CD8+ T cells from cultured PBMCs, taken from culture after CMV antigen stimulation. All receptors come from a human donor in good health (CMV status not recorded). Some clones in this sample may be carry-over from other donors' samples.

This clonotype turned up a few times. V and J are TRBV28 and TRBJ2-7; D might be TRBD2 (7 bases). Germline values: CDR1 MDHEN, CDR2 SYDVKM. The CDR3 totals 14 residues. V was pared by 3 bases and J by 5 bases, with 14 bases between. The CDR3 DNA sequence: TGTGCCAGCAGTTTTACCCGGGGGGCCCACGAGCAGTACTTC. Its translation is CASSFTRGAHEQYF.

This chain connects TRBV27 to TRBJ2-5; 12 bases align to TRBD2. CDR1 and CDR2 (germline): MNHEY, SMNVEV (reference sequence). V dropped 4 bases and J dropped 8; count of bases not matched to a gene: 5. The CDR3 consists of 14 residues. CDR3 sequence (DNA): TGTGCCAGCAGTTCACTAGCGGGGGGCCCAACCCAGTACTTC. It translates to CASSSLAGGPTQYF.

The V call is TRBV28, the J call TRBJ2-3, with a possible D match to TRBD1 (6 bases). V was cut by 3 bases and J by 2 bases, with 21 bases left in between. The CDR3 is made up of 18 amino acids. CDR1 and CDR2 from the germline V gene are MDHEN and SYDVKM. The CDR3 coding sequence is TGTGCCAGCAGTTTGGGGGCCGAGGCAGAGGGGTTCACAGATACGCAGTATTTT. It yields the protein CASSLGAEAEGFTDTQYF.

There are a few counts of this clonotype. The rearrangement uses TRBV28 and TRBJ2-4, with a tentative D call TRBD1 (6 bases). CDR1 MDHEN and CDR2 SYDVKM come from the germline V gene. The V end was cut by 4 bases, the J end by 2 bases, with 15 bases between. This CDR3 comprises 16 residues. CDR3 sequence: CASSSQPTGPKNIQYF. Written as DNA, the CDR3 is TGTGCCAGCAGTTCACAACCGACAGGTCCCAAAAACATTCAGTACTTC.

There are many counts of this clonotype. The genes are TRBV7-8 and TRBJ2-3; unclear D gene. Trimming pared 5 bases from V and 4 bases from J, leaving 10 bases between. Germline CDR1 SGHVS, CDR2 FQNEAQ. The CDR3 is made up of 13 amino acids. The CDR3 DNA sequence: TGTGCCAGCAGCCTTGATCCTGCAGATACGCAGTATTTT. Residues: CASSLDPADTQYF.

Comment on this clonotype: One end of the junction varies from germline; a read error may be responsible. The chain links TRBV27 to TRBJ2-3; perhaps D is TRBD1 or TRBD2 (5 bases each). The germline CDR1 and CDR2 sequences are MNHEY and SMNVEV (reference sequence). The CDR3 runs to 15 residues. CDR3 loop: CASRLSVGGTDTQYF. CDR3 in DNA: TGTGCCAGCAGATTATCCGTGGGGGGCACAGATACGCAGTATTTT.

J is TRBJ1-2 and V is TRBV15; TRBD1 aligns across 7 bases. Germline loops: CDR1 LNHNV, CDR2 YYDKDF (reference sequence). The CDR3 spans 14 residues. The V gene end was trimmed by 4 bases and the J gene end by 8 bases; junction bases not matched to a gene: 10. This chain's CDR3 is CATSNRQGRGGYTF. The CDR3 nucleotides are TGTGCCACCAGCAATAGACAGGGCCGCGGAGGCTACACCTTC.

This chain uses TRBV6-6 with TRBJ2-1; 12 positions agree with TRBD1. The CDR3 totals 18 residues. The V gene end was trimmed by 7 bases and the J gene end by 2 bases; junction bases not matched to a gene: 12. The germline gives CDR1 MNHNY, CDR2 SVGAGI (reference sequence). Written as DNA, the CDR3 is TGTGCCAGCACCTCCCGGGACAGGGGGCTTTATCCCTACAATGAGCAGTTCTTC. As protein: CASTSRDRGLYPYNEQFF.

This clonotype came up many times. The J gene is TRBJ1-1, the V gene TRBV7-2; a weak D match, TRBD1 (6 bases). This CDR3 has 13 amino acids. The V and J ends lost 5 bases and 8 bases respectively, with 15 bases between them. Germline V gives CDR1 SGHTA, CDR2 FQGNSA. CDR3 in DNA: TGTGCCAGCAGCCCCCGCCCCACAGGGGAAGCTTTCTTT. Amino acids: CASSPRPTGEAFF.

This clonotype was counted at least ten times. The genes are TRBV7-6 and TRBJ2-3; 9 nucleotides match TRBD2. The germline CDR1 and CDR2 sequences are SGHVS and FNYEAQ. The CDR3 has 16 amino acids. V lost 1 base and J lost 0; bases outside the gene matches: 2. The CDR3 DNA sequence: TGTGCCAGCAGCTTAGTAGCGGGGGCTAGCACAGATACGCAGTATTTT. Residues: CASSLVAGASTDTQYF.

This clonotype was counted only a few times. The chain joins TRBV20-1 to TRBJ1-1, with TRBD1 matching over 10 bases. V lost 5 bases, J lost 3 bases, and 3 bases stayed unmatched. The CDR3 length is 13 residues. Germline CDR1 DFQATT, CDR2 SNEGSKA (reference sequence). The CDR3 here is CSADGTGDTEAFF. CDR3 in DNA: TGCAGTGCTGACGGGACAGGGGACACTGAAGCTTTCTTT.

This clonotype was observed at least ten times. The chain has TRBV7-9 and TRBJ2-1; D is unresolved. The ends were cut back, 1 base at V and 10 bases at J, with 11 bases in the middle. Germline CDR1 is SEHNR and CDR2 is FQNEAQ (reference sequence). CDR3 size: 13 residues. The CDR3 bases are TGTGCCAGCAGCTTAGTTCCGCTTCCCGAGCAGTTCTTC. It is translated as CASSLVPLPEQFF.

The chain carries TRBV12-3 or TRBV12-4 and TRBJ1-5; the match to TRBD1 covers 8 bases. The CDR3 extends over 15 amino acids. V shed 6 bases and J 0 bases; nucleotides not matched to a gene: 4. The CDR3 nucleotides read TGTGCCAGCAGCTGGACAGGGTATAGCAATCAGCCCCAGCATTTT. Protein: CASSWTGYSNQPQHF.

This clonotype was detected ten times or more. The chain uses TRBV7-9 and TRBJ1-1, with unresolved D. The V gene's germline CDR1 is SEHNR and CDR2 FQNEAQ (reference sequence). The V and J ends lost 5 bases and 6 bases respectively, with 10 bases between them. This CDR3 contains 12 residues. DNA of the CDR3: TGTGCCAGCAGCCAACCGGGGTCTGAAGCTTTCTTT. It encodes CASSQPGSEAFF.

This clonotype was seen more than once but under ten times. At one of its ends the junction is not consistent with the germline gene, which may arise from a read error. The chain joins TRBV5-6 to TRBJ1-6; D is perhaps TRBD1 (6 bases). Germline-derived CDR1 and CDR2 are SGHDT and YYEEEE. This CDR3 has 16 amino acids. The CDR3 sequence is CASSSSSGDYSSPLHF. CDR3 sequence (DNA): TGTGCCAGCAGCTCCAGTTCAGGGGATTATAGTTCACCCCTCCACTTT.

The chain has TRBV28 and TRBJ2-2, with TRBD2 matching 11 bases. The CDR3 is 15 amino acids. The germline gives CDR1 MDHEN, CDR2 SYDVKM. V was clipped by 10 bases and J by 2 bases; unmatched bases: 6. The CDR3: CATTLAGGNTGELFF. The CDR3 DNA is TGTGCCACCACCCTAGCGGGGGGTAACACCGGGGAGCTGTTTTTT.

The chain links TRBV27 to TRBJ1-6, with 8 bases matching TRBD1. This CDR3 is 14 amino acids long. CDR1 MNHEY and CDR2 SMNVEV come from the germline V gene (reference sequence). V lost 4 bases, J lost 5 bases, and 1 base stayed unmatched. The CDR3 region is CASSSGGHNSPLHF. As DNA, the CDR3 is TGTGCCAGCAGTTCAGGGGGCCATAATTCACCCCTCCACTTT.

CDR3 DNA sequence: TGCAGCGTTGGAGGGGAAGCTTTCTTT. It specifies CSVGGEAFF. The chain employs TRBV29-1 and TRBJ1-1; D not certain. Germline-derived CDR1 and CDR2 are SQVTM and ANQGSEA. The V end was cut by 4 bases, the J end by 8 bases, with 5 bases between. The CDR3 sequence is 9 residues long.

This clonotype was recorded at least ten times. The chain combines TRBV12-3 or TRBV12-4 with TRBJ1-1; D is perhaps TRBD1 (6 bases). The CDR3 totals 12 residues. Trimming cost V 10 bases and J 3 bases, with 12 bases left between them. CDR3: CATGAGDTEAFF. The CDR3 DNA is TGTGCCACAGGGGCAGGGGACACTGAAGCTTTCTTT.

About this clonotype itself: Mismatch with germline at one junction end may stem from a read error. The chain has TRBV5-3 and TRBJ1-1, with D possibly TRBD1 on 5 matching bases. TRBV5-3 is an open reading frame, and its role is uncertain. The CDR3 has 14 residues. The CDR3 DNA follows: TGTGCCAGCAGCTTTTTCCAGGGTGGCACTGAAGCTTTCTTT. It is translated as CASSFFQGGTEAFF.

V gene TRBV2 combines with J gene TRBJ2-1; D uncertain. Trimming shortened V by 7 bases and J by 6 bases, and 13 bases separated the two germline ends. The CDR3 has 13 residues. Germline assignment: CDR1 SNHLY and CDR2 FYNNEI. CDR3: CASKPTGPNEQFF. The DNA of the CDR3 is TGTGCCAGCAAGCCAACGGGTCCCAATGAGCAGTTCTTC.

V usage is TRBV19 and J usage is TRBJ2-1; 10 nucleotides line up with TRBD2. The junction had 4 bases not matched to a gene; V was cut back by 5 bases and J by 0 bases. CDR3 length: 16 residues. The germline V gene encodes CDR1 LNHDA and CDR2 SQIVND (reference sequence). CDR3 region: CASSVLAGSSYNEQFF. As DNA, the CDR3 is TGTGCCAGTAGTGTACTAGCGGGGAGCTCCTACAATGAGCAGTTCTTC.

V and J are TRBV12-3 or TRBV12-4 and TRBJ1-2; D not resolved. V lost 11 bases to trimming and J lost 8 bases, with 15 bases between them. The CDR3 is 11 amino acids. This CDR3 reads CAGLSPGGYTF. The CDR3 DNA reads as TGTGCCGGGCTGTCCCCCGGGGGCTACACCTTC.

The rearrangement uses TRBV20-1 and TRBJ1-4; the D is unclear. Per germline, CDR1 DFQATT and CDR2 SNEGSKA (reference sequence). Trimming cost V 0 bases and J 4 bases, with 15 bases left between them. This CDR3 has 16 amino acids. The CDR3 nucleotides read TGCAGTGCTAGAGATCCGGGGTGGCCCCTTAATGAAAAACTGTTTTTT. This gives the protein CSARDPGWPLNEKLFF.

The J gene is TRBJ2-3, the V gene TRBV28; TRBD2 matches at 9 bases. In germline, CDR1 is MDHEN, CDR2 SYDVKM. J lost 0 bases, V lost 2 bases, and 12 bases had no gene match. The CDR3 spans 19 residues. The DNA for the CDR3 is TGTGCCAGCAGTTTAGATGGGCTAGCGGGATTCTCTAGCACAGATACGCAGTATTTT. Its protein product is CASSLDGLAGFSSTDTQYF.

This chain uses TRBV27 with TRBJ2-1; a weak D match, TRBD1 (5 bases). Germline CDR1 reads MNHEY; CDR2 reads SMNVEV (reference sequence). V lost 3 bases, J lost 9 bases, and 15 bases lay in between. The CDR3 extends over 14 amino acids. The CDR3: CASSFIRVGVEQFF. The CDR3 DNA is TGTGCCAGCAGTTTTATAAGGGTAGGGGTTGAGCAGTTCTTC.

The chain couples TRBV30 to TRBJ1-1; no clear D. Looked up from germline, CDR1 is GTSNPN and CDR2 is SVGIG (reference sequence). There are 13 residues in the CDR3. The germline V and J ends were trimmed by 5 bases and 2 bases, with 12 bases remaining between them. In DNA, the CDR3 is TGTGCCTGGTGGGAGATCAATAACACTGAAGCTTTCTTT. Translated, it gives CAWWEINNTEAFF.

The rearrangement uses TRBV7-6 and TRBJ2-7; D call uncertain. V was cut by 7 bases and J by 4 bases, with 14 bases left in between. The length of the CDR3 is 13 residues. Germline CDR1 SGHVS, CDR2 FNYEAQ. CDR3: CASMAGLGYEQYF. The CDR3 DNA is TGTGCCAGCATGGCTGGCTTGGGATACGAGCAGTACTTC.

This clonotype has more than one count but fewer than ten. This chain connects TRBV6-5 to TRBJ2-5; 7 bases match TRBD1. V gave up 6 bases and J gave up 2 bases; unmatched junction bases: 6. The germline V gene has CDR1 MNHEY and CDR2 SVGAGI. The CDR3 length is 14 residues. The CDR3, as DNA: TGTGCCAGCAGCCCATGGACAGGTCAAGAGACCCAGTACTTC. It encodes CASSPWTGQETQYF.